This TCR beta chain emerged from a study of shared clonotypes between healthy human individuals. Study conclusions and caveats: The low donor count limited represented genetic and exposure-history diversity.

The V and J ends lost 6 bases and 0 bases respectively, with 7 bases between them. This CDR3 has 13 residues. Looked up from germline, CDR1 is KGHSH and CDR2 is LQKENI. CD45RO-negative CD8 cells positively selected for CCR7 made up the naive population, which excluded terminally differentiated effector memory CD45RA+ cells. All donors were healthy HIV-negative adults lacking recent acute infections or vaccinations. Note on this clone: What it recognizes is unknown. The same CDR3 is also encoded by other DNA sequences in this sample.

Study processing details: Filtering of immunoSEQ junctional sequences could not match full-length read filtering. The data were produced by immunoSEQ multiplex PCR, yet TCRdb's version contains in-frame clones alone and is incomplete. That table furnishes V, J and clone size, whereas the DNA furnished D and trimming. Here the sample spans about 2.1 million clones, about 93% being singletons. The sequence was collected from a man between 18 and 29 years old in good health. Some clones in this sample may be carry-over from other donors' samples. The source material was naive CD8+ T cells from PBMCs. The chain employs TRBV18 and TRBJ2-3; no definite D call. The CDR3 DNA is TGTGCCAGCTCCCCAGGTAGCACAGATACGCAGTATTTT. It specifies CASSPGSTDTQYF.